The 21 T cell receptor beta chains presented below share a single source sample, sequenced in a study of regulatory T cells in long-lasting Graves disease. Regarding time point: persistent/refractory GD, antithyroid drugs over 5 years with positive TRAb. The TCR library used RNA extracted from PBMCs. The authors built TCR beta libraries using iRepertoire HTBI primers and Arm-PCR of CDR3 regions. From the multiplex PCR reads, TCRdb called clonotypes with MiXCR, one entry per CDR3 protein. The data show around 400,000 distinct CDR3 sequences, with more than 20% seen just once and under 35% held by the top ten. The source material was peripheral blood mononuclear cells (PBMCs), sampled when the disease was refractory, from a patient treated with antithyroid drugs. The receptors here all came from a woman in her thirties or forties with Graves disease.

In its sample, this clonotype was seen many times. The chain is built from TRBV7-2 and TRBJ2-2; possible D gene TRBD2, 5 bases. This CDR3 has 13 residues. The ends were cut back, 4 bases at V and 4 bases at J, with 7 bases in the middle. Germline CDR1 SGHTA, CDR2 FQGNSA. Written as DNA, the CDR3 is TGTGCCAGCAGCTATACTAGCACCGGGGAGCTGTTTTTT. It encodes CASSYTSTGELFF.

V is TRBV12-3 or TRBV12-4 and J is TRBJ1-6; D is ambiguous. V lost 2 bases and J lost 7, with 9 bases in between. The CDR3 runs to 14 residues. The DNA for the CDR3 is TGTGCCAGCAGTTTACGGGAGGGAAATTCACCCCTCCACTTT. It codes for CASSLREGNSPLHF.

In this sample, this clonotype turned up many times. In DNA form, the CDR3 reads TGTGCCAGCAGTCCCTGGACAGATAATGAAAAACTGTTTTTT. It encodes CASSPWTDNEKLFF. This chain uses TRBV28 with TRBJ1-4, with TRBD1 as a possible D gene (6 bases). From germline, CDR1 is MDHEN and CDR2 SYDVKM. There are 14 residues in the CDR3. V dropped 5 bases and J dropped 4 bases, with 11 bases sitting between them.

The count of this clonotype is one. A much larger clone sits a single nucleotide away, making a read error possible. The chain uses TRBV7-3 and TRBJ2-1; 13 nucleotides align to TRBD2. The CDR3 spans 15 residues. CDR1 SGHTA and CDR2 FQGTGA come from the germline V gene. V gave up 3 bases and J gave up 5 bases; unmatched junction bases: 1. For the CDR3, the DNA is TGTGCCAGCAGCTTCGGGACTAGCGGGAACAATGAGCAGTTCTTC. This codes for CASSFGTSGNNEQFF.

The table lists this clonotype with many counts. This chain connects TRBV2 to TRBJ1-3; no firm D call. The length of the CDR3 is 13 residues. The ends were cut back, 4 bases at V and 2 bases at J, with 6 bases in the middle. From germline, CDR1 is SNHLY and CDR2 FYNNEI. Written as DNA, the CDR3 is TGTGCCAGCAGTGTGGTGGCTGGAAACACCATATATTTT. This encodes CASSVVAGNTIYF. Supplemented by reference TRBV2 and TRBJ1-3, the full variable domain reads EPEVTQTPSHQVTQMGQEVILRCVPISNHLYFYWYRQILGQKVEFLVSFYNNEISEKSEIFDDQFSVERPDGSNFTLKIRSTKLEDSAMYFCASSVVAGNTIYFGEGSWLTVV.

On this clonotype itself: The final CDR3 position lacks the conserved phenylalanine or tryptophan, pointing to a likely read error. The chain carries TRBV11-2 and TRBJ2-7; D not certain. Trimming removed 2 bases from V and 4 bases from J, with 3 bases in between. Germline CDR1 SGHAT, CDR2 FQNNGV. This CDR3 has 11 amino acids. CDR3 nucleotide sequence: TGTGCCAGCAGCTTAACGTACGAGCAGTACCTC. It specifies CASSLTYEQYL.

This clonotype has a count of ten or more. This chain uses TRBV6-1 with TRBJ1-4; 7 bases are shared with TRBD1. V lost 6 bases and J lost 8; bases outside the gene matches: 6. Germline V gives CDR1 MNHNS, CDR2 SASEGT. The CDR3 sequence is 13 residues long. CDR3 sequence (DNA): TGTGCCAGCAGCTGGCAGGGGGGCGAAAAACTGTTTTTT. Amino acid sequence: CASSWQGGEKLFF.

This clonotype was seen many times. This chain connects TRBV6-1 to TRBJ2-5, with 9 bases aligning to TRBD2. V gave up 6 bases and J gave up 4 bases; unmatched junction bases: 9. Germline CDR1 reads MNHNS; CDR2 reads SASEGT. The CDR3 sequence is 15 residues long. The CDR3 protein is CASRSGLAAGETQYF. CDR3 in DNA: TGTGCCAGCAGATCGGGACTAGCCGCCGGAGAGACCCAGTACTTC.

This clonotype was recorded once. The junction differs from germline at one of its ends, possibly a read error. The rearrangement uses TRBV7-9 and TRBJ2-5; maybe TRBD1 (5 bases). Germline V gives CDR1 SEHNR, CDR2 FQNEAQ (reference sequence). The CDR3 consists of 13 residues. The CDR3 DNA reads as TGTGCCAGCACCTCCCTCAGGGCAGAGGCCCAGTACTTC. Translation gives CASTSLRAEAQYF.

This clonotype occurred a few times. This chain joins TRBV27 and TRBJ2-7, with a possible D match to TRBD2 (7 bases). Germline values: CDR1 MNHEY, CDR2 SMNVEV (reference sequence). CDR3 size: 14 residues. The V end lost 2 bases, the J end lost 3 bases, and 11 bases lay between the germline ends. The CDR3 nucleotides read TGTGCCAGCAGTTTAGGGGGGGCCGTCTACGAGCAGTACTTC. Its translation: CASSLGGAVYEQYF.

This clonotype was detected many times. J is TRBJ2-4 and V is TRBV11-2; D unresolved. This CDR3 spans 18 amino acids. The germline gives CDR1 SGHAT, CDR2 FQNNGV. V was trimmed by 1 base and J by 2 bases, leaving 18 bases between them. This CDR3 reads CASSLGLDFPVPKNIQYF. The DNA for the CDR3 is TGTGCCAGCAGCTTAGGACTCGACTTTCCAGTGCCCAAAAACATTCAGTACTTC. Looking up the rest from reference TRBV11-2 and TRBJ2-4 gives the full variable domain: EAGVAQSPRYKIIEKRQSVAFWCNPISGHATLYWYQQILGQGPKLLIQFQNNGVVDDSQLPKDRFSAERLKGVDSTLKIQPAKLEDSAVYLCASSLGLDFPVPKNIQYFGAGTRLSVL.

This clonotype was counted many times. The chain employs TRBV28 and TRBJ2-5; no definite D call. There are 11 residues in the CDR3. Trimming removed 8 bases at V and 4 bases at J, with 8 bases between. The germline V gene encodes CDR1 MDHEN and CDR2 SYDVKM. CDR3 sequence: CASRVLETQYF. The CDR3 DNA reads TGTGCCAGCCGCGTTTTAGAGACCCAGTACTTC.

This clonotype has only a few counts. This chain connects TRBV19 to TRBJ1-5; D might be TRBD1 (6 bases). The CDR3 covers 15 residues. The V and J ends lost 2 bases and 3 bases respectively, with 11 bases between them. CDR1 and CDR2 from the germline V gene are LNHDA and SQIVND (reference sequence). In DNA, the CDR3 is TGTGCCAGTAGTATACCAGGGGTCCCCAATCAGCCCCAGCATTTT. This codes for CASSIPGVPNQPQHF.

This clonotype was seen at least ten times. This chain joins TRBV24-1 and TRBJ2-5, with 13 bases lining up with TRBD2. Germline V gene lookup returns CDR1 KGHDR and CDR2 SFDVKD. The CDR3 runs to 17 residues. V shed 4 bases and J 4 bases; nucleotides not matched to a gene: 8. CDR3 in DNA: TGTGCCACCAGTGAAACCAGGACTAGCGGGAGTGGAGAGACCCAGTACTTC. This gives the protein CATSETRTSGSGETQYF.

The V and J genes are TRBV19 and TRBJ1-1; no clear D. Germline lookup yields CDR1 LNHDA and CDR2 SQIVND (reference sequence). Trimming took 9 bases from V and 1 from J, leaving 9 bases between them. The CDR3 runs to 12 residues. CDR3 DNA: TGTGCCAGCGACGGACGGAACACTGAAGCTTTCTTT. Protein: CASDGRNTEAFF.

Ten or more counts support this clonotype. The J gene is TRBJ1-1, the V gene TRBV20-1; D uncertain. Germline V gene lookup returns CDR1 DFQATT and CDR2 SNEGSKA (reference sequence). V was clipped by 7 bases and J by 4 bases, with 13 bases between them. CDR3 length: 12 residues. CDR3 nucleotide sequence: TGCAGTGTTACCCCCCGTTTCACTGAAGCTTTCTTT. Translation: CSVTPRFTEAFF.

The sample holds many counts of this clonotype. The V gene is TRBV27, the J gene TRBJ1-4; maybe TRBD1 (6 bases). CDR1 MNHEY and CDR2 SMNVEV come from the germline V gene (reference sequence). The CDR3 length is 15 residues. The V and J ends lost 5 bases and 2 bases respectively, with 12 bases between them. CDR3 residues: CASSVQGGTNEKLFF. Here the CDR3 DNA reads TGTGCCAGCAGTGTACAGGGCGGGACTAATGAAAAACTGTTTTTT.

The J gene is TRBJ2-7, the V gene TRBV6-1; 9 nucleotides line up with TRBD1. Per the germline V gene, CDR1 is MNHNS and CDR2 is SASEGT. J lost 5 bases, V lost 8 bases, and 10 bases had no gene match. The CDR3 extends over 14 amino acids. CDR3 nucleotides: TGTGCCAGCCTCTGGGGACAGGGTGTCAACGAGCAGTACTTC. It encodes CASLWGQGVNEQYF.

This clonotype was counted a single time. This chain links TRBV7-3 with TRBJ2-1; 12 nucleotides align to TRBD2. The CDR3 contains 14 residues. Germline CDR1 SGHTA, CDR2 FQGTGA. With 6 bases clipped from V and 6 bases from J, the junction kept 3 bases outside the gene matches. CDR3 sequence: CASRTSGGSNEQFF. The CDR3 nucleotides read TGTGCCAGCAGGACTAGCGGGGGATCCAATGAGCAGTTCTTC.

This chain uses TRBV10-3 with TRBJ2-2; D gene unclear. CDR3 length equals 15 residues. Trimming pared 5 bases from V and 5 bases from J, leaving 15 bases between. Germline CDR1 reads ENHRY; CDR2 reads SYGVKD. The chain's CDR3 is CAISPSGDLTGELFF. The CDR3 DNA follows: TGTGCCATCAGTCCTTCTGGGGATCTAACCGGGGAGCTGTTTTTT.

This clonotype was counted ten times or more. The V gene is TRBV6-2 or TRBV6-3, the J gene TRBJ2-7; possibly TRBD1 or TRBD2 for D (5 bases each). This CDR3 comprises 15 residues. The V end was cut by 3 bases, the J end by 0 bases, with 12 bases between. Per germline, CDR1 MNHEY and CDR2 SVGEGT. CDR3 residues: CASSYGTASSYEQYF. CDR3 in DNA: TGTGCCAGCAGTTATGGGACGGCTAGCTCCTACGAGCAGTACTTC.